This T cell receptor beta chain was recorded in a study of T cells in Graves' hyperthyroidism and ophthalmopathy. This CDR3 comprises 8 residues. Trimming left V 4 bases short and J 7 bases short, with 1 base between. Per the germline V gene, CDR1 is DFQATT and CDR2 is SNEGSKA (reference sequence). Exclusion criteria comprised uncontrolled infection, other autoimmune disease, pregnancy or lactation. RNA transcripts yielded amplified TCR beta CDR3 regions. Primed by the HTBI set, a first-round RT-PCR was run on the TCR CDR3. TCRdb ran MiXCR on the multiplex PCR reads and lists one entry per CDR3 protein. In the table there are about 570,000 distinct CDR3 sequences, about 45% of which are singletons. This clonotype was observed a handful of times.

The chain is built from TRBV20-1 and TRBJ1-2, with D uncertain. The origin of this receptor is an adult woman with Graves' disease, either hyperthyroidism or ophthalmopathy (not recorded which). The specimen sequenced was peripheral blood or thyroid tissue (not recorded which). CDR3 bases: TGCAGTGCTACTGGCTACACCTTC. Its protein is CSATGYTF.